This T cell receptor beta chain was observed in a study of blood T cells in healthy people across ages. The second PCR ran roughly 6 to 12 cycles with a sample-barcoded 5' primer and J-beta primers. TCRdb fed the 5' RACE reads into MiXCR, producing one record per CDR3 protein. The sample contains roughly 1.6 million distinct CDR3 sequences, about 31% of which appear only once. This clonotype was counted at least ten times. The V end lost 6 bases, the J end lost 7 bases, and 16 bases lay between the germline ends. The CDR3 contains 15 residues. Germline values: CDR1 MGHDK, CDR2 SYGVNS. The chain carries TRBV25-1 and TRBJ1-6, with D possibly being TRBD1 (6 bases). The material sequenced was blood. This sequence was found in a woman aged 25 to 45 in good health. CDR3 region: CASRARGTGNSPLHF. DNA for the CDR3: TGTGCCAGCAGGGCCAGGGGAACGGGGAATTCACCCCTCCACTTT.